The next 32 T cell receptor beta chains were all read from a single sample in a study of T cells in Graves' hyperthyroidism and ophthalmopathy. The source material, RNA transcripts, was used to amplify TCR beta CDR3 regions. The study used the HTBI primer set for a first-round RT-PCR of the TCR CDR3. TCRdb re-analysed the multiplex PCR reads in MiXCR, keeping a single row per CDR3 protein. The data hold 480,000 or so distinct CDR3 sequences, with approximately 14% observed a single time. The source material was blood. The source is a young woman with Graves' hyperthyroidism.

In this sample, this clonotype turned up many times. The chain has TRBV3-1 and TRBJ2-3, with 13 bases aligning to TRBD2. V lost 1 base and J lost 3; bases outside the gene matches: 1. The CDR3 is 16 residues long. Germline V gene sequence: CDR1 LGHDT, CDR2 YNNKEL (reference sequence). The CDR3 sequence: CASSQGLAGGTDTQYF. Here the CDR3 DNA reads TGTGCCAGCAGCCAAGGACTAGCGGGAGGAACAGATACGCAGTATTTT.

There are many counts of this clonotype. The chain employs TRBV28 and TRBJ2-7, with D perhaps being TRBD1 or TRBD2 (5 bases each). V shed 5 bases and J shed 5 bases, with 13 bases lying between them. The CDR3 consists of 13 residues. Per germline, CDR1 MDHEN and CDR2 SYDVKM. The DNA for the CDR3 is TGTGCCAGCAGTCCTGGGCTGGGGGACGAGCAGTACGTC. Protein: CASSPGLGDEQYV.

The chain joins TRBV20-1 to TRBJ2-1; 7 bases map to TRBD2. The trim removed 5 bases at V and 3 bases at J, leaving 25 bases unmatched. CDR1 DFQATT and CDR2 SNEGSKA come from the germline V gene (reference sequence). The CDR3 contains 20 residues. The CDR3 reads CSASPYRTTFGGGDYNEQFF. The DNA of the CDR3 is TGCAGTGCTTCCCCCTATCGCACCACCTTTGGTGGGGGGGACTACAATGAGCAGTTCTTC.

Ten or more counts support this clonotype. This chain links TRBV30 with TRBJ2-7, with a tentative D call TRBD1 (6 bases). The CDR3 has 11 residues. The germline V gene encodes CDR1 GTSNPN and CDR2 SVGIG (reference sequence). V gave up 4 bases and J gave up 2 bases, with 6 bases separating them. The CDR3 is CAWTGAYEQYF. CDR3 in DNA: TGTGCCTGGACAGGGGCCTACGAGCAGTACTTC.

This clonotype appeared many times. V and J are TRBV12-3 or TRBV12-4 and TRBJ2-1, with 12 bases fitting TRBD2. V lost 5 bases, J lost 6 bases, and 8 bases stayed unmatched. The CDR3 is made up of 16 amino acids. CDR3 sequence: CASSPRTSGTLNEQFF. The CDR3 coding sequence is TGTGCCAGCAGTCCACGGACTAGCGGGACCCTCAATGAGCAGTTCTTC.

This chain joins TRBV20-1 and TRBJ2-1; D perhaps matches TRBD1 (5 bases). Germline CDR1 is DFQATT and CDR2 is SNEGSKA (reference sequence). There are 16 residues in the CDR3. The V gene lost 1 base and the J gene lost 3 bases, with 16 bases spanning the gap. CDR3 coding DNA: TGCAGTGCTAGAGGTTCTCAGGGAAGTGGCTACAATGAGCAGTTCTTC. Protein: CSARGSQGSGYNEQFF.

There are many counts of this clonotype. V and J are TRBV6-5 and TRBJ1-6; no clear D. V was pared by 0 bases and J by 10 bases, with 7 bases between. CDR1 and CDR2 from the germline V gene are MNHEY and SVGAGI. CDR3 length: 13 residues. CDR3 DNA sequence: TGTGCCAGCAGTTACTCGATTCTATCACCCCTCCACTTT. Its protein product is CASSYSILSPLHF.

This clonotype was detected ten times or more. The rearrangement joins TRBV3-1 to TRBJ1-2; 10 bases line up with TRBD1. Germline V lookup: CDR1 LGHDT, CDR2 YNNKEL (reference sequence). CDR3 length equals 15 residues. Germline trimming cut 4 bases from V and 6 bases from J; bases unmatched to any gene: 8. CDR3 in DNA: TGTGCCAGCAGCCGAGGACAGGGGGGGAAGAATGGCTACACCTTC. Protein sequence: CASSRGQGGKNGYTF.

This clonotype has at least ten counts. The gene calls are TRBV11-1 and TRBJ1-1; D gene ambiguous. V dropped 3 bases and J dropped 7 bases, with 12 bases sitting between them. The CDR3 is made up of 13 amino acids. CDR1 and CDR2 (germline): SGHAT, FQDESV (reference sequence). The CDR3, as DNA: TGTGCCAGCAGCTTTCCTTCGGCCTATGAAGCTTTCTTT. Translation gives CASSFPSAYEAFF.

This rearrangement joins TRBV29-1 to TRBJ1-2; perhaps TRBD1 as D (5 bases). The CDR3 sequence is 13 residues long. Trimming shortened V by 4 bases and J by 2 bases, and 11 bases separated the two germline ends. Germline values: CDR1 SQVTM, CDR2 ANQGSEA. This chain's CDR3 is CSVVGPGNYGYTF. CDR3 bases: TGCAGCGTTGTGGGACCGGGCAACTATGGCTACACCTTC.

This clonotype was detected ten times or more. The V call is TRBV5-1, the J call TRBJ2-3; D perhaps matches TRBD2 (6 bases). There are 16 residues in the CDR3. Germline V gene data show CDR1 as SGHRS and CDR2 as YFSETQ. V was trimmed by 0 bases and J by 0 bases, leaving 11 bases between them. This CDR3 reads CASSLVGGTSTDTQYF. The CDR3 bases are TGCGCCAGCAGCTTGGTAGGCGGGACTAGCACAGATACGCAGTATTTT.

This clonotype has a count of ten or more. The gene calls are TRBV12-3 or TRBV12-4 and TRBJ1-4; a weak D match, TRBD1 (5 bases). V was clipped by 1 base and J by 8 bases, with 14 bases between them. The CDR3 is 15 amino acids. The CDR3 loop reads CASSLGGGGKEKLFF. CDR3 bases: TGTGCCAGCAGTTTAGGTGGGGGTGGAAAGGAAAAACTGTTTTTT.

The table lists this clonotype with a few counts. The gene calls are TRBV6-2 or TRBV6-3 and TRBJ2-1, with 13 bases that match TRBD2. CDR3 length: 17 residues. J was trimmed by 8 bases and V by 4 bases; bases with no gene match: 11. The V gene's germline CDR1 is MNHEY and CDR2 SVGEGT. DNA for the CDR3: TGTGCCAGCAGTTTCCCTACTAGCGGGAGGGCCAGGGATGAGCAGTTCTTC. Encoded protein: CASSFPTSGRARDEQFF.

The V and J genes are TRBV6-2 or TRBV6-3 and TRBJ1-5, with a weak D call TRBD1 (5 bases). CDR1 and CDR2 from the germline V gene are MNHEY and SVGEGT. V lost 2 bases, J lost 2 bases, and 16 bases lay in between. The CDR3 loop spans 17 amino acids. The CDR3 DNA follows: TGTGCCAGCAGTTACGAGAATACCCCCAGGGGCAATCAGCCCCAGCATTTT. Residues: CASSYENTPRGNQPQHF.

In the case of this clonotype: Its ends do not fully match the called genes, so a read error is possible. This chain links TRBV5-1 with TRBJ1-2; 7 nucleotides match TRBD1. Germline CDR1 is SGHRS and CDR2 is YFSETQ. The CDR3 consists of 14 residues. The CDR3 here is CASSLEGAGGGYTF. The DNA for the CDR3 is TGTGCCAGCAGCTTAGAGGGTGCAGGGGGTGGCTACACCTTC.

The chain combines TRBV5-1 with TRBJ2-4, with TRBD2 matching over 12 bases. CDR3 length equals 15 residues. Trimming cost V 0 bases and J 7 bases; bases outside gene matches: 2. The germline CDR1 and CDR2 sequences are SGHRS and YFSETQ. The CDR3 DNA reads as TGCGCCAGCAGCTTGGGGACTAGCGGGATGAACATTCAGTACTTC. As protein: CASSLGTSGMNIQYF.

This clonotype was seen a handful of times. The chain employs TRBV10-3 and TRBJ2-7, with TRBD1 identical over 9 bases. This CDR3 has 15 amino acids. CDR1 and CDR2 from the germline V gene are ENHRY and SYGVKD. V shed 3 bases and J 4 bases; nucleotides not matched to a gene: 7. CDR3 sequence: CAISDPGTGKYEQYF. The CDR3 DNA is TGTGCCATCAGTGACCCCGGGACAGGGAAATACGAGCAGTACTTC.

The chain uses TRBV30 and TRBJ1-2; perhaps TRBD1 as D (6 bases). The germline V gene has CDR1 GTSNPN and CDR2 SVGIG (reference sequence). Trimming removed 0 bases from V and 8 bases from J, with 10 bases in between. CDR3 length: 12 amino acids. CDR3 in DNA: TGTGCCTGGAGTGTAGGGGGGACGGGCTACACCTTC. Its translation: CAWSVGGTGYTF. Complete variable domain (other parts from reference TRBV30 and TRBJ1-2): SQTIHQWPATLVQPVGSPLSLECTVEGTSNPNLYWYRQAAGRGLQLLFYSVGIGQISSEVPQNLSASRPQDRQFILSSKKLLLSDSGFYLCAWSVGGTGYTFGSGTRLTVV.

This clonotype was detected ten times or more. This CDR3 is CASSLAGTSGRFYNEQFF. The CDR3 DNA follows: TGTGCCAGCAGTTTAGCCGGGACTAGCGGGAGGTTCTACAATGAGCAGTTCTTC. This chain uses TRBV12-3 or TRBV12-4 with TRBJ2-1; 15 positions agree with TRBD2. This CDR3 is 18 amino acids long. With 0 bases clipped from V and 3 bases from J, the junction kept 3 bases outside the gene matches.

This clonotype was recorded many times. The chain recombines TRBV24-1 with TRBJ2-1; 8 nucleotides align to TRBD1. The germline V gene encodes CDR1 KGHDR and CDR2 SFDVKD. Trimming cost V 6 bases and J 2 bases; bases outside gene matches: 8. The CDR3 runs to 16 residues. This chain's CDR3 is CATSRRRTGTYNEQFF. For the CDR3, the DNA is TGTGCCACCAGTCGGAGAAGGACAGGGACCTACAATGAGCAGTTCTTC.

This clonotype was counted a few times. The chain is built from TRBV6-1 and TRBJ1-2; 8 bases align to TRBD1. Germline V lookup: CDR1 MNHNS, CDR2 SASEGT. V shed 6 bases and J 6 bases; nucleotides not matched to a gene: 6. The CDR3 totals 13 residues. CDR3 region: CASRGTGTNGYTF. The CDR3 DNA reads as TGTGCCAGCAGGGGGACAGGAACGAATGGCTACACCTTC.

This clonotype has ten or more counts. The chain joins TRBV6-1 to TRBJ1-1, with D maybe TRBD1 (6 bases). The CDR3 loop spans 14 amino acids. The V end lost 4 bases, the J end lost 5 bases, and 14 bases lay between the germline ends. The germline V gene has CDR1 MNHNS and CDR2 SASEGT. Here the CDR3 reads CASSATGRGTEAFF. Written as DNA, the CDR3 is TGTGCCAGCAGTGCTACAGGGAGGGGGACTGAAGCTTTCTTT.

The table lists this clonotype with many counts. The rearrangement links TRBV18 to TRBJ1-5; no reliable D call. V was shortened by 3 bases and J by 4 bases, with 7 bases between the two germline ends. This CDR3 contains 13 residues. Germline V CDR1 and CDR2: KGHSH, LQKENI. The CDR3 reads CASSPEGNQPQHF. CDR3 in DNA: TGTGCCAGCTCACCGGAGGGAAATCAGCCCCAGCATTTT.

This clonotype was seen many times. The chain employs TRBV30 and TRBJ1-6; D remains unclear. Germline V gene data show CDR1 as GTSNPN and CDR2 as SVGIG (reference sequence). The CDR3 consists of 15 residues. Between the trimmed V and J ends, which lost 3 bases and 6 bases, there was a span of 15 bases. CDR3: CAWRRGIPSNSPLHF. Here the CDR3 DNA reads TGTGCCTGGAGGCGGGGAATCCCAAGTAATTCACCCCTCCACTTT.

This clonotype was counted at least ten times. This rearrangement joins TRBV3-1 to TRBJ2-7, with 14 bases fitting TRBD2. This CDR3 has 18 residues. Trimming cost V 2 bases and J 4 bases; bases outside gene matches: 10. The germline CDR1 and CDR2 sequences are LGHDT and YNNKEL (reference sequence). The CDR3 sequence: CASSQRPGTSGRKYEQYF. In DNA form, the CDR3 reads TGTGCCAGCAGCCAACGGCCCGGGACTAGCGGGAGAAAATACGAGCAGTACTTC.

The sample holds one count of this clonotype. The chain is built from TRBV20-1 and TRBJ2-7; no clear D gene. This CDR3 has 12 residues. V shed 5 bases and J shed 5 bases, with 13 bases lying between them. CDR1 and CDR2 (germline): DFQATT, SNEGSKA (reference sequence). The chain's CDR3 is CSAPGPGHEQYF. Written as DNA, the CDR3 is TGCAGTGCTCCCGGCCCCGGCCACGAGCAGTACTTC.

This clonotype was seen repeatedly, ten times or more. CDR3 DNA: TGTGCCTGGAGTCCCGGCATCTATAACTATGGCTACACCTTC. This encodes CAWSPGIYNYGYTF. This sequence joins TRBV30 and TRBJ1-2; D gene unclear. The CDR3 spans 14 residues. V was shortened by 2 bases and J by 1 base, with 11 bases between the two germline ends. Germline CDR1 GTSNPN, CDR2 SVGIG (reference sequence).

This clonotype was counted at least ten times. V and J are TRBV11-2 and TRBJ2-1; 11 bases line up with TRBD2. Germline values: CDR1 SGHAT, CDR2 FQNNGV. Trimming at V came to 5 bases and at J to 8 bases, leaving 8 bases not matched to a gene. This CDR3 comprises 15 residues. CDR3 DNA sequence: TGTGCCAGCAGCGCCCTAGCGGGAGGTTCTCATGAGCAGTTCTTC. Its protein is CASSALAGGSHEQFF.

This clonotype was picked up many times. This rearrangement joins TRBV7-3 to TRBJ2-1; D gene unclear. Germline V lookup: CDR1 SGHTA, CDR2 FQGTGA. The CDR3 has 15 residues. Trimming left V 5 bases short and J 5 bases short, with 16 bases between. In nucleotides, the CDR3 is TGTGCCAGCAGCCTACACCCGGGCCGGGACAATGAGCAGTTCTTC. This sequence encodes CASSLHPGRDNEQFF.

This clonotype has ten or more counts. The chain uses TRBV10-3 and TRBJ2-1; a possible D gene is TRBD2 (6 bases). CDR3 length: 14 amino acids. V shed 3 bases and J shed 4 bases, with 10 bases lying between them. Germline loops: CDR1 ENHRY, CDR2 SYGVKD. CDR3 sequence reads: CAISEQEGYNEQFF. In DNA, the CDR3 is TGTGCCATCAGTGAACAGGAGGGGTACAATGAGCAGTTCTTC.

This clonotype was picked up many times. The chain couples TRBV7-3 to TRBJ2-1; a weak D match, TRBD2 (6 bases). This CDR3 is 14 amino acids long. Germline V gene sequence: CDR1 SGHTA, CDR2 FQGTGA. The germline V and J ends were trimmed by 0 bases and 5 bases, with 8 bases remaining between them. The CDR3 reads CASSLTSGHNEQFF. For the CDR3, the DNA is TGTGCCAGCAGCTTAACTAGCGGCCACAATGAGCAGTTCTTC. The entire variable domain, with the rest obtained from reference TRBV7-3 and TRBJ2-1, is as follows: GAGVSQTPSNKVTEKGKYVELRCDPISGHTALYWYRQSLGQGPEFLIYFQGTGAADDSGLPNDRFFAVRPEGSVSTLKIQRTERGDSAVYLCASSLTSGHNEQFFGPGTRLTVL.

In its sample, this clonotype was seen a few times. The chain combines TRBV6-4 with TRBJ1-1, with 8 bases that match TRBD1. The germline V gene has CDR1 MRHNA and CDR2 SNTAGT. CDR3 length: 14 residues. With V trimmed by 8 bases and J by 1 base, 6 bases remained unmatched. Here the CDR3 reads CASGEDRANTEAFF. CDR3 DNA: TGTGCCAGCGGGGAGGACAGGGCGAACACTGAAGCTTTCTTT.